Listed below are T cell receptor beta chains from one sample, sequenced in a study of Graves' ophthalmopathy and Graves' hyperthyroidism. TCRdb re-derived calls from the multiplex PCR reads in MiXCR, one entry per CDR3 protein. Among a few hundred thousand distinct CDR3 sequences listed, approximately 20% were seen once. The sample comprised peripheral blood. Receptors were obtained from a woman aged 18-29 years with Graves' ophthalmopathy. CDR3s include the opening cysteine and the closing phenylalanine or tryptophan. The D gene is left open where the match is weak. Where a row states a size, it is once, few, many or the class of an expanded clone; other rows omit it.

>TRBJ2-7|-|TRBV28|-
CASRAGRGRETYEQYF
TGTGCCAGCAGAGCAGGACGTGGCAGGGAAACCTACGAGCAGTACTTC
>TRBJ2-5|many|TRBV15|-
CATSRDSGARGETQYF
TGTGCCACCAGCAGAGATTCCGGGGCGAGAGGAGAGACCCAGTACTTC
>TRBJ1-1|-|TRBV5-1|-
CASSLNGYTEAFF
TGCGCCAGCAGCTTAAACGGGTACACTGAAGCTTTCTTT
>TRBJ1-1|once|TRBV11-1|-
CASSLLLVNTEAFF
TGTGCCAGCAGCTTATTGTTGGTGAACACTGAAGCTTTCTTT
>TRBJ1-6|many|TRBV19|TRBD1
CASLETGVSPLHF
TGTGCCAGTCTGGAGACAGGGGTATCACCCCTCCACTTT
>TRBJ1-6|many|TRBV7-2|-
CASSLEGGPYNSPLHF
TGTGCCAGCAGCTTAGAGGGGGGTCCCTATAATTCACCCCTCCACTTT
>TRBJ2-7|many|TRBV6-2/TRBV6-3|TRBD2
CASRRGLAGYEQYF
TGTGCCAGCAGGAGGGGACTAGCGGGCTACGAGCAGTACTTC
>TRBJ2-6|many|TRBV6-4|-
CASSGGTGSGANVLTF
TGTGCCAGCAGCGGGGGGACAGGCTCTGGGGCCAACGTCCTGACTTTC
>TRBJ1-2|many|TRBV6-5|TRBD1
CASNRQGGANYGYTF
TGTGCCAGCAACCGACAGGGAGGTGCTAACTATGGCTACACCTTC
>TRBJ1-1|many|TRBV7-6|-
CASSPPVGGTEAFF
TGTGCCAGCAGCCCCCCAGTGGGGGGGACTGAAGCTTTCTTT
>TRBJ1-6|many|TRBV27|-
CASSLMVHNNSPLHF
TGTGCCAGCAGTTTAATGGTACACAATAATTCACCCCTCCACTTT
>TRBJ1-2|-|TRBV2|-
CASSDEQNYGYTF
TGTGCCAGCAGTGACGAACAGAACTATGGCTACACCTTC
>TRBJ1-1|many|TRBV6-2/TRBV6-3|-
CARRLWGWNTEAFF
TGTGCCAGGCGTTTATGGGGTTGGAACACTGAAGCTTTCTTT
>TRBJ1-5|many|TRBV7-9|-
CASSLGSPGKPQHF
TGTGCCAGCAGCTTAGGGTCGCCGGGAAAACCCCAGCATTTT
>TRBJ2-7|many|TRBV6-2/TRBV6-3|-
CASSYSWGRDEQYF
TGTGCCAGCAGTTACTCGTGGGGCAGGGACGAGCAGTACTTC
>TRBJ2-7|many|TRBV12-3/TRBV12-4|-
CASKAGGNEQYF
TGTGCCAGCAAAGCAGGGGGGAACGAGCAGTACTTC
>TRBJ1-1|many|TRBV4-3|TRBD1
CASSQARGGHTEAFF
TGCGCCAGCAGCCAAGCCAGGGGGGGTCACACTGAAGCTTTCTTT
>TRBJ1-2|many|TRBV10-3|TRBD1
CAIRFPPQGGDYGYTF
TGTGCCATCCGATTTCCTCCGCAGGGGGGGGACTATGGCTACACCTTC
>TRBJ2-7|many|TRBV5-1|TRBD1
CASSLEGAVIYEQYF
TGCGCCAGCAGCTTGGAGGGGGCGGTAATCTACGAGCAGTACTTC
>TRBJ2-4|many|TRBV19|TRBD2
CATRTSGGANIQYF
TGTGCCACCCGGACTAGCGGGGGGGCAAACATTCAGTACTTC
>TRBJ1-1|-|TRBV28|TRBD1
CASSLYGTGALNTEAFF
TGTGCCAGCAGTTTATACGGGACAGGGGCCCTGAACACTGAAGCTTTCTTT
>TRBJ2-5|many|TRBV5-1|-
CASSSQWEKETQYF
TGCGCCAGCAGCTCGCAATGGGAGAAGGAGACCCAGTACTTC
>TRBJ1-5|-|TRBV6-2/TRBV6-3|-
CASSPRLGWPQHF
TGTGCCAGCAGTCCCCGGCTGGGCTGGCCCCAGCATTTT
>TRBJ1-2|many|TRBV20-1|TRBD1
CSARHPTGDRYGYTF
TGCAGTGCTAGGCACCCGACAGGGGACCGGTATGGCTACACCTTC
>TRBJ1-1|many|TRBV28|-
CAISTARRGRHTEAFF
TGTGCCATCTCCACGGCCAGGAGAGGGAGACATACCGAAGCTTTCTTT
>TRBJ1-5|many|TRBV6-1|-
CASRAGSQPQHF
TGTGCCAGCAGAGCAGGGAGTCAGCCCCAGCATTTT
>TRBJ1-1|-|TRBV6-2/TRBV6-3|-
CASRSDGEVTEAFF
TGTGCCAGCAGATCCGACGGGGAGGTGACTGAAGCTTTCTTT
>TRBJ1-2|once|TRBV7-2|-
CASSLVPSGFNGYTF
TGTGCCAGCAGCTTAGTTCCCTCAGGGTTCAATGGCTACACCTTC
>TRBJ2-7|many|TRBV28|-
CASSKNSLGKDEQYF
TGTGCCAGCAGCAAAAACAGCCTCGGGAAGGACGAGCAGTACTTC
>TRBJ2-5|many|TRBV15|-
CATSRAETQYF
TGTGCCACCAGCAGAGCAGAGACCCAGTACTTC
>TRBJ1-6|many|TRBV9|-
CASSASGDVVPLHF
TGTGCCAGCAGCGCTTCAGGGGACGTCGTACCCCTCCACTTT
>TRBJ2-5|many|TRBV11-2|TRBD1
CASSLDRGQGASETQYF
TGTGCCAGCAGCTTAGATAGAGGGCAGGGGGCGAGTGAGACCCAGTACTTC
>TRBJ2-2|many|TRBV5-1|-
CASSLPGLKGSTENTGELFF
TGCGCCAGCAGCTTGCCAGGACTGAAGGGTAGTACGGAAAACACCGGGGAGCTGTTTTTT
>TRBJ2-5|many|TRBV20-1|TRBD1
CSALGQDQETQYF
TGCAGTGCTCTCGGACAGGACCAAGAGACCCAGTACTTC